Listed below are T cell receptor beta chains from one sample, sequenced in a study of T cell responses to AZD1222 COVID-19 vaccine. This table comes from immunoSEQ multiplex PCR, and its TCRdb copy is limited to in-frame clones, with some not included. The sample includes 150,000 or so clones, roughly nine tenths of them seen just once. Sequencing was performed on peripheral blood, taken on day 0 of AZD1222 vaccination. These TCRs come from an adult in good health. Both conserved end residues are part of each CDR3. A D gene is named only where the DNA matches it firmly. The listing skips clone size in some rows; elsewhere it reads once, few, many or a size class.

clone size	D gene	V gene	J gene	CDR3 length	CDR3 DNA	CDR3 protein
NA	NA	TRBV5-1	TRBJ2-3	14	TGCGCCAGCAGCCCGCAGGGTCTCACAGATACGCAGTATTTT	CASSPQGLTDTQYF
NA	NA	TRBV7-2	TRBJ2-3	14	TGTGCCAGCAGCCCATCAAGGGGGACAGATACGCAGTATTTT	CASSPSRGTDTQYF
NA	TRBD2	TRBV28	TRBJ2-1	16	TGTGCCAGCATTTGGGGAGTGGCGGGAGGGGCAAATGAGCAGTTCTTC	CASIWGVAGGANEQFF
NA	NA	TRBV12-3/TRBV12-4	TRBJ1-5	13	TGTGCCAGCAGCCGAGACGTCAATCAGCCCCAGCATTTT	CASSRDVNQPQHF
NA	NA	TRBV6-2/TRBV6-3	TRBJ1-1	13	TGTGCCAGCAGTGGACAGATGAACACTGAAGCTTTCTTT	CASSGQMNTEAFF
NA	NA	TRBV7-2	TRBJ2-6	15	TGTGCCAGCAGCTTAAGTGCTTCTGGGGCCAACGTCCTGACTTTC	CASSLSASGANVLTF
NA	TRBD2	TRBV27	TRBJ2-7	17	TGTGCCAGCAGTTACGGGACTAGCGGGAGGAAGTACTACGAGCAGTACTTC	CASSYGTSGRKYYEQYF
NA	NA	TRBV9	TRBJ2-5	12	TGTGCCAGCAGCGTAATGGCGGGGACCCAGTACTTC	CASSVMAGTQYF
NA	NA	TRBV20-1	TRBJ1-6	14	TGCAGTGCTAGTGCGGGGGCGTTTAATTCACCCCTCCACTTT	CSASAGAFNSPLHF
once	TRBD1	TRBV5-6	TRBJ1-2	15	TGTGCCAGCAGCTTGGTTGGACAGGGGGCCGGGGGCTACACCTTC	CASSLVGQGAGGYTF
NA	NA	TRBV29-1	TRBJ1-1	13	TGCAGCGTTGATAGGGACATGAACACTGAAGCTTTCTTT	CSVDRDMNTEAFF
NA	NA	TRBV9	TRBJ1-3	15	TGTGCCAGCAGCGATACAGGTACCTGGGGAAACACCATATATTTT	CASSDTGTWGNTIYF
NA	NA	TRBV3-1/TRBV3-2	TRBJ1-5	14	TGTGCCAGCAGCCAAGTCGGGGACAATCAGCCCCAGCATTTT	CASSQVGDNQPQHF
NA	NA	TRBV14	TRBJ1-5	14	TGTGCCAGCAGTATAACGGGGACCAATCAGCCCCAGCATTTT	CASSITGTNQPQHF
once	NA	TRBV5-5	TRBJ1-1	15	TGTGCCAGCAGCTTGGTTCAGTACATGAACACTGAAGCTTTCTTT	CASSLVQYMNTEAFF
NA	NA	TRBV10-3	TRBJ1-2	14	TGTGCCATCAGTGAGACGGTCGCCTCCTATGGCTACACCTTC	CAISETVASYGYTF
NA	NA	TRBV9	TRBJ2-3	13	TGTGCCAGCAGCGTACCCCCCGTAGATACGCAGTATTTT	CASSVPPVDTQYF
once	NA	TRBV5-1	TRBJ2-7	12	TGCGCCAGCAGCGCACAGGGTTACGAGCAGTACTTC	CASSAQGYEQYF
NA	TRBD2	TRBV6-1	TRBJ2-1	16	TGTGCCAGCAGTGAAACGGGACTAGCGGGCCGCAATGAGCAGTTCTTC	CASSETGLAGRNEQFF
NA	NA	TRBV4-2	TRBJ1-2	15	TGTGCCAGCAGCCAAGAGGTGACAGGAGGATATGGCTACACCTTC	CASSQEVTGGYGYTF
NA	TRBD2	TRBV19	TRBJ2-7	15	TGTGCCAGTAGTATAGCAACTAGCGGGCCCTACGAGCAGTACTTC	CASSIATSGPYEQYF
NA	NA	TRBV6-5	TRBJ1-2	13	TGTGCCAGCATCCGAGGGGGTGGGGATGGCTACACCTTC	CASIRGGGDGYTF
NA	TRBD2	TRBV7-3	TRBJ2-1	14	TGTGCCAGCAGCCCGGCCCTAGCGGGAGAAGAGCAGTTCTTC	CASSPALAGEEQFF
NA	TRBD1	TRBV24-1	TRBJ1-5	20	TGTGCCACCGGTATACCGGGACAGGGGGTCGGCGGGGCCCCGAATCAGCCCCAGCATTTT	CATGIPGQGVGGAPNQPQHF
once	TRBD2	TRBV6-5	TRBJ2-3	14	TGTGCCAGCAGCCTACTAGCGGCCACAGATACGCAGTATTTT	CASSLLAATDTQYF
NA	TRBD1	TRBV29-1	TRBJ1-2	14	TGCAGCGTTGAAGCGGGAGGGGGCGGCTATGGCTACACCTTC	CSVEAGGGGYGYTF
NA	NA	TRBV2	TRBJ2-3	15	TGTGCCAGCAGTGATTGGACGCGGGGCACAGATACGCAGTATTTT	CASSDWTRGTDTQYF
NA	NA	TRBV19	TRBJ1-6	13	TGTGCCAGTAGCGTATACGAGAATTCACCCCTCCACTTT	CASSVYENSPLHF
NA	NA	TRBV7-3	TRBJ1-6	15	TGTGCCAGCAGCTTACGGGACGCCTATAATTCACCCCTCCACTTT	CASSLRDAYNSPLHF
NA	NA	TRBV6-2/TRBV6-3	TRBJ1-2	14	TGTGCCAGCAGCTATACAAGTCCGGACTATGGCTACACCTTC	CASSYTSPDYGYTF
NA	NA	TRBV7-9	TRBJ1-5	12	TGTGCCAGCAGCTACTATTGGGGGCCCCAGCATTTT	CASSYYWGPQHF
once	TRBD1	TRBV28	TRBJ1-4	16	TGTGCCAGCAGTTTTGGGGGCGGGACAGGGGAGAAAAAACTGTTTTTT	CASSFGGGTGEKKLFF
NA	NA	TRBV6-2/TRBV6-3	TRBJ2-3	12	TGTGCCAGCAGTTACACCTCAGATACGCAGTATTTT	CASSYTSDTQYF
NA	NA	TRBV7-3	TRBJ1-5	14	TGTGCCAGCAGCCTTCCGCCGGCTTGGCAGCCCCAGCATTTT	CASSLPPAWQPQHF
NA	NA	TRBV19	TRBJ2-5	14	TGTGCCAGTAGTATAGCGGGCCTGACAGAGACCCAGTACTTC	CASSIAGLTETQYF
NA	NA	TRBV5-1	TRBJ2-1	15	TGCGCCAGCAGCTCGACGCCTCGGGGCGGGAATGAGCAGTTCTTC	CASSSTPRGGNEQFF
NA	NA	TRBV4-1	TRBJ1-5	16	TGCGCCAGCAGCCAAGGAGAGGGTATAAGCAATCAGCCCCAGCATTTT	CASSQGEGISNQPQHF
NA	TRBD1	TRBV27	TRBJ1-5	16	TGTGCCAGCAGTCGACCGGACAGGGGGCACAATCAGCCCCAGCATTTT	CASSRPDRGHNQPQHF
once	NA	TRBV28	TRBJ1-3	14	TGTGCCAGCACGGACGGGGGTAGGGGAAACACCATATATTTT	CASTDGGRGNTIYF
NA	NA	TRBV18	TRBJ2-1	15	TGTGCCAGCTCACCACCAACTCCCTCCTACAATGAGCAGTTCTTC	CASSPPTPSYNEQFF
once	TRBD1	TRBV6-5	TRBJ1-5	15	TGTGCCAGCAGTTACGGACAGGGAACAGATCAGCCCCAGCATTTT	CASSYGQGTDQPQHF
NA	NA	TRBV6-8	TRBJ1-5	15	TGTGCCAGCAGGGACCGGGACAAAAAATATCAGCCCCAGCATTTT	CASRDRDKKYQPQHF
NA	TRBD1	TRBV5-4	TRBJ2-7	16	TGTGCCAGCAGCACCGGACAGGGGGCGTATGGGTACGAGCAGTACTTC	CASSTGQGAYGYEQYF
NA	TRBD1	TRBV6-5	TRBJ1-2	12	TGTGCCAGCAGCCCCGGACAGGGGGCCTACACCTTC	CASSPGQGAYTF
NA	NA	TRBV6-5	TRBJ2-3	14	TGTGCCAGCAGTCCCGCGGGTAGAACAGATACGCAGTATTTT	CASSPAGRTDTQYF
NA	TRBD2	TRBV20-1	TRBJ2-5	16	TGCAGTGCTAGTGGATATTCAGCGGGAGACCAAGAGACCCAGTACTTC	CSASGYSAGDQETQYF
NA	NA	TRBV18	TRBJ1-2	16	TGTGCCAGCCCTCCAGATATGGGGTCCTTAAACTATGGCTACACCTTC	CASPPDMGSLNYGYTF
NA	NA	TRBV6-2/TRBV6-3	TRBJ1-2	14	TGTGCCAGCAGCTCGGAAGCAAGGGGAGGCGGCTACACCTTC	CASSSEARGGGYTF
once	TRBD2	TRBV7-6	TRBJ2-3	16	TGTGCCAGCAGCACCGGCCGCCTAGCGGGAGGCGAAACGCAGTATTTT	CASSTGRLAGGETQYF
NA	NA	TRBV9	TRBJ1-5	15	TGTGCCAGCAGCGCGGACGGATATAGCAATCAGCCCCAGCATTTT	CASSADGYSNQPQHF
NA	NA	TRBV11-1	TRBJ2-7	16	TGTGCCAGCAGCCCCAAGGGATCGGCTAGCGTCTACGAGCAGTACTTC	CASSPKGSASVYEQYF
NA	NA	TRBV25-1	TRBJ1-3	14	TGTGCCAGCAGTCACAGAGCCTCTGGAAACACCATATATTTT	CASSHRASGNTIYF
NA	TRBD1	TRBV6-5	TRBJ1-1	15	TGTGCCAGCAGTTACCCGGGACAGGGGGCTGCCGAAGCTTTCTTT	CASSYPGQGAAEAFF
NA	NA	TRBV28	TRBJ1-1	12	TGTGCCAGCAGTTTAGTCACTACTGAAGCTTTCTTT	CASSLVTTEAFF
NA	NA	TRBV3-1/TRBV3-2	TRBJ2-3	12	TGTGCCAGCAGCAGGGGGGCAGATACGCAGTATTTT	CASSRGADTQYF
NA	NA	TRBV2	TRBJ2-2	16	TGTGCCAGCAGTGAACAGGGTCGGGGACCCACCGGGGAGCTGTTTTTT	CASSEQGRGPTGELFF
NA	TRBD2	TRBV6-5	TRBJ2-7	13	TGTGTAGCCTCCGCGGGAGTTATGTACGAGCAGTACTTC	CVASAGVMYEQYF
NA	NA	TRBV10-3	TRBJ1-4	13	TGTGCCATCAGTGAGCGGATTAATGAAAAACTGTTTTTT	CAISERINEKLFF
once	TRBD2	TRBV14	TRBJ2-5	16	TGTGCCAGCAGCCGACTGACTAGCGGGAGGTCTCAGACCCAGTACTTC	CASSRLTSGRSQTQYF
NA	NA	TRBV6-1	TRBJ2-3	15	TGTGCCAGCAGTGAAGGCGGGGTTAGCACAGATACGCAGTATTTT	CASSEGGVSTDTQYF